The rows below give T cell receptor beta chains drawn from one sample of a study of patients and donors after allogeneic stem cell transplantation. MiXCR, applied by TCRdb to the RT-PCR reads, yields one record per CDR3 protein. The sample yields about 960,000 distinct CDR3 sequences, roughly 18% seen once. Sequenced sample: blood, either unsorted or a sorted T cell fraction (not recorded which). These receptors were obtained from a human donor who was either an allogeneic HSCT recipient or a stem cell or donor lymphocyte infusion donor (not recorded which). It is not recorded whose cells these are; they may come from a transplant donor. Both conserved end residues are part of each CDR3.

j_gene,v_gene,CDR3aa
TRBJ1-1,TRBV25-1,CASSDLGLNTEAFF
TRBJ2-1,TRBV4-3,CASSQGWGGLFF
TRBJ2-7,TRBV7-9,CASSSGQGKPYEQYF
TRBJ2-1,TRBV6-5,CASSYSRFGESSYNEQFF
TRBJ2-1,TRBV20-1,CSAIGVLGGNEQFF
TRBJ2-2,TRBV6-5,CASSSGFGTPDLIGELFF
TRBJ2-1,TRBV5-1,CASSLELSGGYNEQFF
TRBJ2-2,TRBV6-4,CASLGQGARVGELFF
TRBJ2-1,TRBV6-5,CASSYTSLGGSSYNEQFF
TRBJ1-5,TRBV12-3/TRBV12-4,CASSPGLRQPQHF
TRBJ2-7,TRBV29-1,CSVGPRSSYEQYF
TRBJ2-4,TRBV20-1,CSARDPGPGAKNIQYF
TRBJ1-2,TRBV7-2,CASSLGGQLPYGYTF
TRBJ1-5,TRBV2,CASSAVRYSNQPQHF
TRBJ2-3,TRBV20-1,CSAASGGPNTQYF
TRBJ1-1,TRBV12-3/TRBV12-4,CASRFGTLGAFF
TRBJ2-7,TRBV4-1,CASSNAGTGDYEQYF
TRBJ2-1,TRBV3-1,CASSRVQEQFF
TRBJ2-5,TRBV20-1,CSALVQGEQETQYF
TRBJ2-3,TRBV29-1,CSVTASTDTQYF
TRBJ2-5,TRBV20-1,CSAPRQGETQYF
TRBJ2-3,TRBV5-4,CASTNREAPGTDTQYF
TRBJ1-6,TRBV25-1,CASSESGPLHF
TRBJ1-3,TRBV12-3/TRBV12-4,CASSLVGASGNTIYF
TRBJ2-5,TRBV6-2/TRBV6-3,CASSFFGDHPQETQYF
TRBJ2-5,TRBV9,CASSATGGRETQYF
TRBJ2-7,TRBV27,CASSLRGGAGPTYEQYF
TRBJ2-2,TRBV6-1,CASHLLAGATGELFF
TRBJ1-4,TRBV12-3/TRBV12-4,CASSLAGGSEKLFF
TRBJ2-1,TRBV12-3/TRBV12-4,CASRSTGTGGHEQFF
TRBJ2-7,TRBV5-1,CASSPGTGGSEQYF
TRBJ1-4,TRBV5-5,CASSLAISLSRNEKLFF
TRBJ1-2,TRBV12-3/TRBV12-4,CASSFKRGGYGYTF
TRBJ2-5,TRBV12-3/TRBV12-4,CATPGGGLVEETQYF
TRBJ2-7,TRBV15,CATSRERRVGYYEQYF
TRBJ1-1,TRBV6-1,CASSEASGYAFF
TRBJ1-1,TRBV6-2/TRBV6-3,CASLVRGTTTEAFF
TRBJ1-1,TRBV4-1,CASSQAGQRAGAFF
TRBJ2-3,TRBV2,CASSELRSVRTDTQYF
TRBJ2-5,TRBV24-1,CATRMTGDKYQETQYF
TRBJ2-7,TRBV4-2,CASSQDLPSGYEQYF
TRBJ1-1,TRBV5-1,CASQKGVNTEAFF
TRBJ2-7,TRBV6-2/TRBV6-3,CASTHDPDRGSYEQYF
TRBJ2-3,TRBV6-1,CASSEAAGAGITDTQYF
TRBJ2-3,TRBV4-3,CASSDGTASTDTQYF
TRBJ2-1,TRBV4-2,CASSRAEEQFF
TRBJ2-3,TRBV10-3,CAISAWGGGGTDTQYF
TRBJ2-1,TRBV20-1,CSAFGAGGNEQFF
TRBJ1-4,TRBV7-2,CASSLTTLWGGEKLFF
TRBJ1-2,TRBV20-1,CSASPGGGSGYTF
TRBJ2-7,TRBV7-9,CASSLAQGATGVEQYF
TRBJ2-7,TRBV28,CASSLSRQFPTYEQYF
TRBJ1-1,TRBV5-1,CASSPMVGGQGTEAFF
TRBJ2-2,TRBV6-2/TRBV6-3,CASSYSLLAGFTGELFF
TRBJ1-4,TRBV12-3/TRBV12-4,CASSYRQGSNEKLFF
TRBJ2-3,TRBV7-2,CASSQPGLSSTDTQYF
TRBJ2-4,TRBV12-3/TRBV12-4,CASRLTDKNIQYF